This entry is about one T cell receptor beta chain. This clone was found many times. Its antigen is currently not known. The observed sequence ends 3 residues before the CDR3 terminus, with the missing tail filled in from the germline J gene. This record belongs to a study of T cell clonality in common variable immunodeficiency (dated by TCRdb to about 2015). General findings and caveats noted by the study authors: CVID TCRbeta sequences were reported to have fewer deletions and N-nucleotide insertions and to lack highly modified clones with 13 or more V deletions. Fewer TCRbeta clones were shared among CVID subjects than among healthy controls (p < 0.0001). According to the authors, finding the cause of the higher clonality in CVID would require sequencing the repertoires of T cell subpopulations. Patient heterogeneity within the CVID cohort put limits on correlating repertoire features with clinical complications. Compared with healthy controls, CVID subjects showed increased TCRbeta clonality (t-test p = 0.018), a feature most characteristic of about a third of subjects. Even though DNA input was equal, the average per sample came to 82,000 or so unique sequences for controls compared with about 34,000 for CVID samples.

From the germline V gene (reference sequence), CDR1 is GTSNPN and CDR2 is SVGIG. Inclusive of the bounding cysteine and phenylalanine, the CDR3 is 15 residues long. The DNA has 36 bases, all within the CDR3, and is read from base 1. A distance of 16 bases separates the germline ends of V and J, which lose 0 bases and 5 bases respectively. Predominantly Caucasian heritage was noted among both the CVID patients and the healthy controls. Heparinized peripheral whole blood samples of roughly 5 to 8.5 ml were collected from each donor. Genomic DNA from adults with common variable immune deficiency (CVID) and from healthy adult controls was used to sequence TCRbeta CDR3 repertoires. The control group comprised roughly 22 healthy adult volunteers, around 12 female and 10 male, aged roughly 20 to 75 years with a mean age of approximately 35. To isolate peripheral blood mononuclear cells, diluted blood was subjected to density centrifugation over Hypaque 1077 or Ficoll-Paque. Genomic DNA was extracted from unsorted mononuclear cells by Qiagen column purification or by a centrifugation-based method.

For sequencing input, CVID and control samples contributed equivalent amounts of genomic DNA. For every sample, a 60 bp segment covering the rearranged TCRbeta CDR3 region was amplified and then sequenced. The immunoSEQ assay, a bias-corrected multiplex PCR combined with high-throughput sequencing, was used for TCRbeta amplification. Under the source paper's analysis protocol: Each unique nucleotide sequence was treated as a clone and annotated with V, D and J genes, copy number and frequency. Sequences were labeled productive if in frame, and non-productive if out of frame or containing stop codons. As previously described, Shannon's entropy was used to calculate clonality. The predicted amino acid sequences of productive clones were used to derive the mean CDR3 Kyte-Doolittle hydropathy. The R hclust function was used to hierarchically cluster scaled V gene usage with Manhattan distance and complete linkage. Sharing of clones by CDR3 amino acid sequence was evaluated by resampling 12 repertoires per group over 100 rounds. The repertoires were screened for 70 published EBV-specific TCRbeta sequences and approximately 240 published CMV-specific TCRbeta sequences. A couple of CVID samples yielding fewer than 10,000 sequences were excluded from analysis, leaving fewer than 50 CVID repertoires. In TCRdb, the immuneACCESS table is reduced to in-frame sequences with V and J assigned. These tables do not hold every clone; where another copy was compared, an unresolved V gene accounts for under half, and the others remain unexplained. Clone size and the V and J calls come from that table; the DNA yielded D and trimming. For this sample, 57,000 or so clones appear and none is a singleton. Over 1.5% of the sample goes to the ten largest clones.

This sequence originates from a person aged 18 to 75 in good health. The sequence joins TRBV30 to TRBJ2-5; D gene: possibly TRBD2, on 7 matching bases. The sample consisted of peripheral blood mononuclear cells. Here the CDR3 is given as CAWSVGGWGGETQYF. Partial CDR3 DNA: TGTGCCTGGAGTGTTGGGGGCTGGGGAGGGGAGACC. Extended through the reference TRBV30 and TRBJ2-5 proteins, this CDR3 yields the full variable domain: SQTIHQWPATLVQPVGSPLSLECTVEGTSNPNLYWYRQAAGRGLQLLFYSVGIGQISSEVPQNLSASRPQDRQFILSSKKLLLSDSGFYLCAWSVGGWGGETQYFGPGTRLLVL.